The clone carrying this T cell receptor beta chain came up a few times. Antigen specificity is unknown. The CDR3 is made up of 13 amino acids. The V gene's germline CDR1 is SQVTM and CDR2 ANQGSEA. The ends were cut back, 3 bases at V and 8 bases at J, with 13 bases in the middle. The data were obtained in a study of post-analysis software for immune sequencing data. Study-wide context: Secondary progressive, relapsing-remitting and progressive-relapsing multiple sclerosis were among the included disease courses. Whole-study results and caveats: The study found TRBV5-6, TRBV5-1 and TRBV20-1 among about five TRBV segments more frequent in patients than controls. Batch-mates among the samples co-clustered strongly by F measure. Significantly decreased normalized Chao1 diversity was recorded for multiple sclerosis patients relative to controls.

Included in the TCR beta cDNA libraries were unique molecular identifiers. T cells numbering about 0.95 to 10 million gave rise to roughly 550,000 cDNA molecules. A single record per CDR3 protein comes from TCRdb applying MiXCR to the PCR reads. The profile shows some 500,000 distinct CDR3 sequences, approximately 46% of them singletons. The receptor comes from a girl between 5 and 17 years old with multiple sclerosis. The J gene is TRBJ1-4, the V gene TRBV29-1; no definite D call. The material sequenced was blood. Written as DNA, the CDR3 is TGCAGCGTTGAGATCCCTGGGCCCGAAAAACTGTTTTTT. Protein product: CSVEIPGPEKLFF.